Presented here are 25 T cell receptor beta chains from one specimen sequenced in a study of T-cell memory formation after mild COVID-19. TCRdb independently ran MiXCR on the 5' RACE reads; one entry per CDR3 protein. The sample contains roughly 280,000 distinct CDR3 sequences, about 17% of which appear only once. Sequencing input: PBMCs or a T cell subset sorted from them (not recorded which). The origin of the receptors is a man aged 18 to 29 who had mild COVID-19 (a few samples of this study predate the infection). Cell type and time point are not known.

This chain joins TRBV14 and TRBJ1-2; no clear D gene. V was pared by 1 base and J by 8 bases, with 11 bases between. The CDR3 is 13 residues long. Looked up from germline, CDR1 is SGHDN and CDR2 is FVKESK. CDR3 sequence reads: CASSQATRSGYTF. DNA of the CDR3: TGTGCCAGCAGCCAAGCCACACGCTCCGGCTACACCTTC.

V and J are TRBV29-1 and TRBJ1-2; weak D call: TRBD1 (6 bases). Looked up from germline, CDR1 is SQVTM and CDR2 is ANQGSEA. Trimming stripped 6 bases from V and 4 bases from J, with 18 bases between. This CDR3 comprises 14 residues. The CDR3 region has the DNA TGCAGCGTGGGGCGAGTCGGGGGCGCCTATGGCTACACCTTC. Translation gives CSVGRVGGAYGYTF.

The V gene is TRBV20-1, the J gene TRBJ1-5; D might be TRBD1 (5 bases). V shed 3 bases and J shed 7 bases, with 16 bases lying between them. This CDR3 comprises 14 residues. Germline V gives CDR1 DFQATT, CDR2 SNEGSKA (reference sequence). The CDR3 here is CSASRGSPVQPQHF. The CDR3 DNA is TGCAGTGCTAGTAGGGGTTCTCCCGTCCAGCCCCAGCATTTT.

This chain connects TRBV4-1 to TRBJ1-3; D unresolved. Germline lookup yields CDR1 MGHRA and CDR2 YSYEKL. CDR3 length: 14 residues. V dropped 1 base and J dropped 7 bases, with 11 bases sitting between them. This chain's CDR3 is CASSQGPKGNTIYF. The DNA of the CDR3 is TGCGCCAGCAGCCAAGGGCCCAAGGGCAACACCATATATTTT.

This clonotype was seen at least ten times. The V gene is TRBV6-5, the J gene TRBJ2-6, with D uncertain. The CDR3 spans 17 residues. Deletions cut 0 bases from V and 2 bases from J, with 11 bases between. Germline V gives CDR1 MNHEY, CDR2 SVGAGI. CDR3 in amino acids: CASSYSGWGTGANVLTF. The CDR3 DNA is TGTGCCAGCAGTTACTCCGGCTGGGGTACTGGGGCCAACGTCCTGACTTTC.

This clonotype has at least ten counts. This rearrangement joins TRBV7-3 to TRBJ2-1; a possible D gene is TRBD2 (5 bases). The CDR3 spans 16 residues. V lost 1 base to trimming and J lost 7 bases, with 17 bases between them. Per germline, CDR1 SGHTA and CDR2 FQGTGA. The CDR3 coding sequence is TGTGCCAGCAGCTTAAGGGAGCGGACTGAGTATAATGAGCAGTTCTTC. This encodes CASSLRERTEYNEQFF.

This clonotype was detected a few times. The chain is built from TRBV4-1 and TRBJ1-2; no reliable D call. Per the germline V gene, CDR1 is MGHRA and CDR2 is YSYEKL. The CDR3 totals 17 residues. V shed 1 base and J shed 0 bases, with 15 bases lying between them. CDR3 DNA: TGCGCCAGCAGCCAAGCCCTCGGCGGGAGGGCTAACTATGGCTACACCTTC. This encodes CASSQALGGRANYGYTF.

There are a few counts of this clonotype. The V and J genes are TRBV7-8 and TRBJ1-1, with a tentative D call TRBD1 (6 bases). The CDR3 has 13 amino acids. Deletions cut 8 bases from V and 5 bases from J, with 15 bases between. The germline V gene has CDR1 SGHVS and CDR2 FQNEAQ. CDR3 residues: CASGQGMRTEAFF. As DNA, the CDR3 is TGTGCCAGCGGGCAGGGGATGAGAACTGAAGCTTTCTTT.

This clonotype appeared a few times. The V gene is TRBV12-3 or TRBV12-4, the J gene TRBJ2-7, with a tentative D call TRBD2 (6 bases). The CDR3 sequence is 17 residues long. V lost 2 bases and J lost 1, with 18 bases in between. The CDR3 loop reads CASSLRGETRRSYEQYF. In nucleotides, the CDR3 is TGTGCCAGCAGTTTAAGAGGGGAGACTAGGCGGTCCTACGAGCAGTACTTC.

There are a few counts of this clonotype. V gene TRBV7-2 combines with J gene TRBJ1-1, with D uncertain. The germline CDR1 and CDR2 sequences are SGHTA and FQGNSA. The V gene lost 1 base and the J gene lost 1 base, with 4 bases spanning the gap. This CDR3 comprises 13 residues. The CDR3 loop is CASSLDKNTEAFF. CDR3 nucleotides: TGTGCCAGCAGCTTAGATAAGAACACTGAAGCTTTCTTT.

This clonotype was counted between two and nine times. The chain links TRBV4-2 to TRBJ2-1, with D perhaps TRBD2 (6 bases). The CDR3 consists of 15 residues. In germline, CDR1 is LGHNA, CDR2 YNFKEQ. V was shortened by 0 bases and J by 2 bases, with 8 bases between the two germline ends. The CDR3 spells CASSQELAAYNEQFF. CDR3 in DNA: TGTGCCAGCAGCCAAGAACTAGCCGCCTACAATGAGCAGTTCTTC.

Ten or more counts support this clonotype. The chain recombines TRBV29-1 with TRBJ1-1; D uncertain. Per germline, CDR1 SQVTM and CDR2 ANQGSEA. The CDR3 has 10 amino acids. Trimming cost V 4 bases and J 2 bases, with 2 bases left between them. Written as DNA, the CDR3 is TGCAGCGTTGGAAACACTGAAGCTTTCTTT. Amino acid sequence: CSVGNTEAFF.

The rearrangement joins TRBV6-2 or TRBV6-3 to TRBJ2-7; 7 bases map to TRBD1. V gave up 10 bases and J gave up 4 bases; unmatched junction bases: 7. Germline CDR1 is MNHEY and CDR2 is SVGEGT. The CDR3 covers 12 residues. The CDR3 nucleotides are TGTGCCACCCGACAGGGAGCTTACGAGCAGTACGTC. Protein product: CATRQGAYEQYV.

CDR3 nucleotide sequence: TGTGCCAGCAGCCCCCGCCCCGCCATTCAGTACTTC. Translated: CASSPRPAIQYF. The rearrangement uses TRBV11-2 and TRBJ2-4; D unclear. From germline, CDR1 is SGHAT and CDR2 FQNNGV. Trimming left V 5 bases short and J 9 bases short, with 11 bases between. The length of the CDR3 is 12 residues.

V gene TRBV5-1 combines with J gene TRBJ1-2; weak D call: TRBD1 (6 bases). The CDR3 is 16 residues long. V lost 0 bases, J lost 4 bases, and 16 bases lay in between. Looked up from germline, CDR1 is SGHRS and CDR2 is YFSETQ. CDR3 region: CASSLGWGALGYGYTF. CDR3 nucleotides: TGCGCCAGCAGCTTGGGATGGGGGGCTCTTGGCTATGGCTACACCTTC.

This clonotype occurred a few times. The chain uses TRBV5-6 and TRBJ2-1, with D maybe TRBD2 (6 bases). Trimming pared 4 bases from V and 6 bases from J, leaving 11 bases between. The CDR3 runs 13 residues. In germline, CDR1 is SGHDT, CDR2 YYEEEE. The CDR3 region has the DNA TGTGCCAGCAGCCTGACTAGTTTCAATGAGCAGTTCTTC. Its protein is CASSLTSFNEQFF.

In its sample, this clonotype was seen a few times. The chain combines TRBV6-4 with TRBJ2-5; the D gene is possibly TRBD2 (7 bases). The germline V gene has CDR1 MRHNA and CDR2 SNTAGT. The V gene lost 2 bases and the J gene lost 5 bases, with 15 bases spanning the gap. The CDR3 totals 15 residues. The CDR3 reads CASSDPQGRGETQYF. CDR3 bases: TGTGCCAGCAGTGACCCGCAGGGGCGGGGGGAGACCCAGTACTTC.

The chain joins TRBV7-2 to TRBJ2-1, with 11 bases matching TRBD2. In germline, CDR1 is SGHTA, CDR2 FQGNSA. This CDR3 spans 16 amino acids. The J segment lost 3 bases and the V segment lost 4 bases, leaving 5 bases of the junction unmatched. For the CDR3, the DNA is TGTGCCAGCAGCTCGCCTAGCGGGGGGTACTACAATGAGCAGTTCTTC. Its protein product is CASSSPSGGYYNEQFF.

This clonotype was seen more than once but under ten times. The chain couples TRBV6-5 to TRBJ2-7; TRBD2 agrees at 12 bases. The CDR3 loop spans 15 amino acids. Unmatched junction bases numbered 4, after V lost 4 bases and J lost 3 bases. Looked up from germline, CDR1 is MNHEY and CDR2 is SVGAGI. The CDR3 DNA reads TGTGCCAGCAGTTCTGGACTAGCGGGGTTCTACGAGCAGTACTTC. This gives the protein CASSSGLAGFYEQYF.

This clonotype was picked up many times. V is TRBV12-3 or TRBV12-4 and J is TRBJ2-3, with a tentative D call TRBD2 (5 bases). V lost 2 bases and J 4 bases, leaving 7 bases between the germline ends. This CDR3 comprises 13 residues. The DNA for the CDR3 is TGTGCCAGCAGTTTATGGGGAGCAGATACGCAGTATTTT. This codes for CASSLWGADTQYF.

There are a few counts of this clonotype. This rearrangement joins TRBV29-1 to TRBJ1-1, with 11 bases matching TRBD1. Germline assignment: CDR1 SQVTM and CDR2 ANQGSEA. Unmatched junction bases numbered 2, after V lost 4 bases and J lost 4 bases. This CDR3 spans 13 amino acids. The CDR3 DNA reads TGCAGCGTTGCGGGGACAGGGGGCACTGAAGCTTTCTTT. This codes for CSVAGTGGTEAFF.

This chain uses TRBV20-1 with TRBJ2-3; 13 bases line up with TRBD2. The CDR3 is 15 residues long. The germline gives CDR1 DFQATT, CDR2 SNEGSKA (reference sequence). The J segment lost 5 bases and the V segment lost 3 bases, leaving 5 bases of the junction unmatched. CDR3 in DNA: TGCAGTGCTAGGGGGACTAGCGGGGCGAGAGATACGCAGTATTTT. This gives the protein CSARGTSGARDTQYF.

The table lists this clonotype with a few counts. CDR3 sequence: CASSPAQGGNQPQHF. Here the CDR3 DNA reads TGTGCCAGCAGCCCCGCCCAGGGTGGCAATCAGCCCCAGCATTTT. The chain links TRBV7-9 to TRBJ1-5; perhaps TRBD1 as D (5 bases). The germline gives CDR1 SEHNR, CDR2 FQNEAQ (reference sequence). Trimming shortened V by 5 bases and J by 2 bases, and 13 bases separated the two germline ends. This CDR3 region has 15 residues.

V usage is TRBV7-6 and J usage is TRBJ2-5; D is possibly TRBD2 (6 bases). The germline CDR1 and CDR2 sequences are SGHVS and FNYEAQ. This CDR3 spans 15 amino acids. Trimming cost V 3 bases and J 5 bases, with 16 bases left between them. Here the CDR3 reads CASSFSIGGWETQYF. CDR3 DNA: TGTGCCAGCAGCTTCTCGATCGGGGGTTGGGAGACCCAGTACTTC.

This clonotype was counted between two and nine times. V and J are TRBV7-2 and TRBJ1-1; D gene uncertain. The CDR3 is made up of 12 amino acids. CDR1 SGHTA and CDR2 FQGNSA come from the germline V gene. Trimming left V 1 base short and J 11 bases short, with 11 bases between. DNA for the CDR3: TGTGCCAGCAGCTTAGGTTGGGGATCGGCTTTCTTT. It is translated as CASSLGWGSAFF. The full variable domain, its missing parts supplied by reference TRBV7-2 and TRBJ1-1, is GAGVSQSPSNKVTEKGKDVELRCDPISGHTALYWYRQSLGQGLEFLIYFQGNSAPDKSGLPSDRFSAERTGGSVSTLTIQRTQQEDSAVYLCASSLGWGSAFFGQGTRLTVV.